This TCR beta chain is drawn from a study of T-cell reconstitution after alpha-beta-depleted transplantation in children. Broader study findings: After one year, T-cell counts and TCRbeta diversity mostly came from new T cells. Several patients had high TCRbeta diversity at day 60; it came from surviving recipient T cells and thymic progenitors. Several hundred expanded graft clones reportedly were the source of alpha-beta T cells about two months after transplant.

Concerning this clonotype: Its antigen is unknown.

Unique molecular identifiers were used to barcode this TCRbeta library. TCRdb fed the PCR reads into MiXCR, producing one record per CDR3 protein. This sample has about 1,000,000 distinct CDR3 sequences, with about 29% found just once. This TCR was recovered from a boy younger than two who had a stem cell transplant for SCID, so the T cells may come from the graft donor. Sequenced material: PBMCs, mostly from graft donor cells, taken 360 days after TCRalphabeta/CD19-depleted stem cell transplant.

The CDR3 spells CASSPTGYYNEQFF. The CDR3 DNA is TGTGCCAGCAGTCCGACAGGATACTACAATGAGCAGTTCTTC. The chain combines TRBV27 with TRBJ2-1; weak D call: TRBD1 (6 bases). V was trimmed by 5 bases and J by 3 bases, leaving 11 bases between them. The CDR3 runs to 14 residues. Per the germline V gene, CDR1 is MNHEY and CDR2 is SMNVEV (reference sequence).